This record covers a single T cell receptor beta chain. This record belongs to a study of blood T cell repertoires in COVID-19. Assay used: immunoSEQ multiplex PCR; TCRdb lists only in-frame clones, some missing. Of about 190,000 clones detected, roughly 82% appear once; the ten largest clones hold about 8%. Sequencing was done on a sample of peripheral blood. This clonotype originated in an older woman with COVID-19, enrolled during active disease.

CDR3 bases: TGTGCCAGCAGCTTGGGGCTAGCGGGAGGGAGCTCCTACGAGCAGTACTTC. It translates to CASSLGLAGGSSYEQYF. The rearrangement uses TRBV5-4 and TRBJ2-7; 12 nucleotides line up with TRBD2. The CDR3 is 17 amino acids. The V gene end was trimmed by 0 bases and the J gene end by 0 bases; junction bases not matched to a gene: 4. The germline V gene has CDR1 SGHNT and CDR2 YYREEE (reference sequence).